The clone carrying this TCR beta chain showed up just a few times. TCRdb re-derived calls from the 5' RACE reads in MiXCR, one entry per CDR3 protein. The data hold roughly 150,000 distinct CDR3 sequences, with 10% to 15% observed a single time. V dropped 5 bases and J dropped 2 bases, with 13 bases sitting between them. The CDR3 contains 14 residues. In germline, CDR1 is LGHNA, CDR2 YNFKEQ. The data were taken from a study of T-cell memory formation after mild COVID-19. Background on the study: Largely, TCR clusters stayed within a single donor.

This clonotype was sampled from a man aged 18 to 29 who had mild COVID-19 (a few samples of this study predate the infection). Cell type and time point are not known. This rearrangement joins TRBV4-2 to TRBJ2-7; D is possibly TRBD1 (5 bases). Sequenced material: PBMCs or a T cell subset sorted from them (not recorded which). CDR3 amino acids: CASSTLQGPYEQYF. CDR3 bases: TGTGCCAGCAGCACCCTTCAGGGCCCCTACGAGCAGTACTTC.